These T cell receptor beta chains were read from a single sample in a study of sequential checkpoint blockade in melanoma. Profiling relied on immunoSEQ multiplex PCR, and the TCRdb table lists in-frame clones only, not all of them. This sample yields some 20,000 clones, of which around four fifths are seen a single time; 36% belongs to the top ten. The material sequenced was CD8+ T cells sorted from blood (inferred from file names), taken from a patient given nivolumab and ipilimumab in sequence. These receptors were obtained from a human donor with melanoma. CDR3s include the opening cysteine and the closing phenylalanine or tryptophan. Each record gives: J gene, D gene, V gene, clone size, CDR3 protein, CDR3 DNA. The D gene is left open where the match is weak. Clone size is shown for a subset of rows, as once, few, many or a class of expanded clone.

TRBJ2-7,TRBD2,TRBV10-2,-,CASSEWGLAGYEQYF,TGCGCCAGCAGTGAGTGGGGACTAGCGGGGTACGAGCAGTACTTC
TRBJ2-1,TRBD2,TRBV28,-,CASSFGAGGISDEQFF,TGTGCCAGCAGTTTCGGGGCGGGGGGGATCAGCGATGAGCAGTTCTTC
TRBJ1-4,-,TRBV5-1,-,CASSLVPTATNEKLFF,TGCGCCAGCAGCTTGGTTCCGACTGCAACTAATGAAAAACTGTTTTTT
TRBJ2-7,-,TRBV30,-,CAWSPIAEYEQYF,TGTGCCTGGAGTCCGATAGCGGAATACGAGCAGTACTTC
TRBJ2-7,-,TRBV7-8,-,CASSPPGGYNEQYF,TGTGCCAGCAGCCCCCCTGGAGGATACAACGAGCAGTACTTC
TRBJ1-1,-,TRBV28,-,CASSLVSEGTEAFF,TGTGCCAGCAGTTTGGTCTCTGAGGGCACTGAAGCTTTCTTT
TRBJ2-3,-,TRBV7-3,-,CASSSLAVATDTQYF,TGTGCCAGCAGCTCTTTAGCGGTGGCCACAGATACGCAGTATTTT
TRBJ1-6,-,TRBV27,-,CASSSIPTRNSPLHF,TGTGCCAGCAGCTCCATCCCAACTCGCAATTCACCCCTCCACTTT
TRBJ2-7,-,TRBV18,once,CASSPSQQASYEQYF,TGTGCCAGCTCACCGAGTCAACAGGCCTCCTACGAGCAGTACTTC
TRBJ2-7,-,TRBV7-7,-,CASSLERSSYEQYF,TGTGCCAGCAGCTTAGAGCGGAGCTCCTACGAGCAGTACTTC
TRBJ2-2,-,TRBV19,-,CASTPSQPGSGELFF,TGTGCCAGTACCCCCTCACAGCCTGGTTCCGGGGAGCTGTTTTTT
TRBJ2-1,TRBD2,TRBV6-5,-,CASRLAGYNEQFF,TGTGCCAGCCGACTAGCGGGCTACAATGAGCAGTTCTTC
TRBJ2-7,TRBD2,TRBV27,-,CASSSQLAGAYEQYF,TGTGCCAGCAGTTCACAACTAGCGGGGGCCTACGAGCAGTACTTC
TRBJ2-7,-,TRBV27,-,CASSLSASYEQYF,TGTGCCAGCAGTTTATCCGCGTCCTACGAGCAGTACTTC
TRBJ2-1,-,TRBV15,-,CATDDTASSYNEQFF,TGTGCCACCGATGATACTGCGAGCTCCTACAATGAGCAGTTCTTC
TRBJ1-2,-,TRBV7-9,few,CASSLGQTNYGYTF,TGTGCCAGCAGCTTAGGACAAACGAACTATGGCTACACCTTC
TRBJ2-1,-,TRBV13,-,CASSLGLSGNEQFF,TGTGCCAGCAGCTTAGGCCTTAGCGGAAATGAGCAGTTCTTC
TRBJ1-1,TRBD1,TRBV9,-,CASSSQGTGNTEAFF,TGTGCCAGCAGCTCCCAAGGGACAGGGAACACTGAAGCTTTCTTT
TRBJ1-2,-,TRBV6-1,few,CASNLRPQVAYGYTF,TGTGCCAGTAACCTACGGCCACAGGTTGCATATGGCTACACCTTC
TRBJ1-1,-,TRBV7-3,-,CASSLAPPGGYTEAFF,TGTGCCAGCAGCTTAGCTCCTCCCGGGGGATACACTGAAGCTTTCTTT
TRBJ2-1,TRBD2,TRBV29-1,once,CSAILTSGDNNEQFF,TGCAGCGCTATTCTTACTAGCGGGGACAACAATGAGCAGTTCTTC
TRBJ2-7,TRBD1,TRBV5-1,-,CASSSGTGDYEQYF,TGCGCCAGCAGCTCCGGGACAGGGGACTACGAGCAGTACTTC
TRBJ2-5,-,TRBV10-3,once,CAISGRGQETQYF,TGTGCCATCAGTGGCCGGGGCCAAGAGACCCAGTACTTC